This T cell receptor (beta chain) originates from a study of blood T cell repertoires in COVID-19. Study-wide context: Acute and convalescent COVID-19 specimens originated in the United States, Italy and Spain.

Two negative PCRs, clearance, or symptom resolution had been documented for recovered Cohort 3 donors. This CDR3 is 16 amino acids long. J gave up 1 base and V 7 bases, and 6 bases lay outside the gene matches. CDR1 and CDR2 from the germline V gene are MNHEY and SMNVEV (reference sequence). As handled by the study authors: The authors estimated nucleated cell counts from reference gene primer amplification. Sequencing was performed with immunoSEQ multiplex PCR; in TCRdb, only in-frame clones are kept and a portion is missing. From that table come the V and J calls and clone size; the DNA was used to work out D and trimming. The sample includes roughly 250,000 clones, 85% to 90% of them seen just once.

The rearrangement joins TRBV27 to TRBJ2-6, with 8 bases aligning to TRBD1. This clonotype was obtained from a woman aged 50 to 60 who had recovered from COVID-19. Sequenced sample: PBMCs or T cells enriched from blood (not recorded which). The CDR3 region has the DNA TGTGCCAGCACAGGGGGCGCAATATCTGGGGCCAACGTCCTGACTTTC. As protein: CASTGGAISGANVLTF.